Below are 20 T cell receptor beta chains sequenced from a single sample in a study of T cell changes during pregnancy in multiple sclerosis. Sequencing was performed with immunoSEQ multiplex PCR; in TCRdb, only in-frame clones are kept and a portion is missing. The table has tens of thousands of clones, around 90% seen once. The material was peripheral blood, obtained in the second trimester of pregnancy. The receptors were sampled from a female donor in good health, enrolled as a control in a pregnancy study.

This chain uses TRBV19 with TRBJ2-2; 7 bases agree with TRBD1. Germline CDR1 and CDR2: LNHDA and SQIVND (reference sequence). V shed 7 bases, J shed 4 bases, and the junction held 9 bases outside the gene matches. The CDR3 consists of 15 residues. CDR3 region: CASTLTGVGTGELFF. For the CDR3, the DNA is TGTGCCAGTACTCTCACAGGGGTGGGCACCGGGGAGCTGTTTTTT. The whole variable domain, filled in from reference TRBV19 and TRBJ2-2, reads DGGITQSPKYLFRKEGQNVTLSCEQNLNHDAMYWYRQDPGQGLRLIYYSQIVNDFQKGDIAEGYSVSREKKESFPLTVTSAQKNPTAFYLCASTLTGVGTGELFFGEGSRLTVL.

The table lists this clone with a count of one. This chain links TRBV5-4 with TRBJ1-1; D may be TRBD1 (6 bases). Trimming cost V 4 bases and J 8 bases, with 18 bases left between them. Germline CDR1 is SGHNT and CDR2 is YYREEE (reference sequence). The CDR3 sequence is 14 residues long. For the CDR3, the DNA is TGTGCCAGCAGCCACAGGGTAGGAGGACAGGAAGCTTTCTTT. As protein: CASSHRVGGQEAFF. Together with reference TRBV5-4 and TRBJ1-1, the CDR3 gives the full variable domain: ETGVTQSPTHLIKTRGQQVTLRCSSQSGHNTVSWYQQALGQGPQFIFQYYREEENGRGNFPPRFSGLQFPNYSSELNVNALELDDSALYLCASSHRVGGQEAFFGQGTRLTVV.

J is TRBJ1-1 and V is TRBV7-2; 8 bases are shared with TRBD1. J lost 11 bases, V lost 1 base, and 6 bases had no gene match. CDR1 is SGHTA and CDR2 is FQGNSA in the germline V gene. This CDR3 is 13 amino acids long. CDR3 bases: TGTGCCAGCAGCTTAGGTTGGACAGGGTGGGCTTTCTTT. This gives the protein CASSLGWTGWAFF.

This clone was detected once. This rearrangement joins TRBV30 to TRBJ2-1, with D maybe TRBD2 (5 bases). Germline-derived CDR1 and CDR2 are GTSNPN and SVGIG (reference sequence). V lost 4 bases to trimming and J lost 4 bases, with 11 bases between them. This CDR3 has 13 amino acids. Here the CDR3 reads CAWTQDSYNEQFF. CDR3 DNA: TGTGCCTGGACCCAGGACTCTTACAATGAGCAGTTCTTC.

The V and J genes are TRBV27 and TRBJ2-7; TRBD1 agrees at 8 bases. With 4 bases clipped from V and 6 bases from J, the junction kept 8 bases outside the gene matches. CDR1 and CDR2 (germline): MNHEY, SMNVEV (reference sequence). There are 14 residues in the CDR3. The CDR3 nucleotides read TGTGCCAGCAGTTGGGGACAGGATGCCGGCGAGCAGTACTTC. The encoded protein is CASSWGQDAGEQYF.

The sample holds one count of this clone. This sequence joins TRBV28 and TRBJ1-2, with TRBD1 identical over 8 bases. Germline trimming cut 11 bases from V and 0 bases from J; bases unmatched to any gene: 8. The CDR3 is 14 residues long. Germline assignment: CDR1 MDHEN and CDR2 SYDVKM. In DNA, the CDR3 is TGTGCCGGACAAACAGGGGGAGCTAACTATGGCTACACCTTC. It encodes CAGQTGGANYGYTF.

The CDR3 reads CASRVQGSYNSPLHF. For the CDR3, the DNA is TGTGCCAGCAGGGTTCAGGGCTCCTATAATTCACCCCTCCACTTT. The rearrangement links TRBV6-1 to TRBJ1-6; possible D gene TRBD1, 5 bases. The CDR3 runs to 15 residues. Germline loops: CDR1 MNHNS, CDR2 SASEGT. V gave up 6 bases and J gave up 0 bases, with 9 bases separating them.

The chain links TRBV5-3 to TRBJ2-7; possible D gene TRBD2, 6 bases. TRBV5-3 is flagged as an ORF with uncertain function. The CDR3 has 15 residues. Trimming removed 4 bases from V and 5 bases from J, with 19 bases in between. CDR3 sequence: CARSTGIREWNEQYF. The CDR3, as DNA: TGTGCCAGAAGCACCGGGATCCGGGAGTGGAACGAGCAGTACTTC.

This sequence joins TRBV7-9 and TRBJ2-2, with 8 bases that match TRBD2. CDR3 length: 14 residues. The germline gives CDR1 SEHNR, CDR2 FQNEAQ (reference sequence). The V and J ends lost 6 bases and 10 bases, in that order; junction bases with no gene match: 10. CDR3 bases: TGTGCCAGCAGGCGTATGGCGGGAGGACCGGAGCTGTTTTTT. It specifies CASRRMAGGPELFF.

V is TRBV5-1 and J is TRBJ1-4; D is perhaps TRBD1 (6 bases). The CDR3 length is 14 residues. Trimming left V 0 bases short and J 8 bases short, with 11 bases between. Germline CDR1 is SGHRS and CDR2 is YFSETQ. CDR3 nucleotides: TGCGCCAGCAGCTTGGGCACAGGGACGGAAAAACTGTTTTTT. It translates to CASSLGTGTEKLFF. Based on the CDR3 plus reference TRBV5-1 and TRBJ1-4, the full variable domain is KAGVTQTPRYLIKTRGQQVTLSCSPISGHRSVSWYQQTPGQGLQFLFEYFSETQRNKGNFPGRFSGRQFSNSRSEMNVSTLELGDSALYLCASSLGTGTEKLFFGSGTQLSVL.

J is TRBJ2-6 and V is TRBV5-1; D unclear. Trimming stripped 0 bases from V and 2 bases from J, with 9 bases between. The CDR3 is 16 residues long. Germline CDR1 is SGHRS and CDR2 is YFSETQ. CDR3 residues: CASSLVARAGANVLTF. The CDR3 DNA reads as TGCGCCAGCAGCTTGGTGGCTCGGGCTGGGGCCAACGTCCTGACTTTC.

The V and J genes are TRBV28 and TRBJ1-2; 9 nucleotides match TRBD1. The ends lost 7 bases at V and 3 bases at J; junction bases unmatched: 6. CDR1 is MDHEN and CDR2 is SYDVKM in the germline V gene. The CDR3 spans 14 residues. The CDR3 loop reads CASTNRGLDYGYTF. In DNA, the CDR3 is TGTGCCAGCACCAACAGGGGGCTTGACTATGGCTACACCTTC.

The chain recombines TRBV7-9 with TRBJ2-1, with 11 bases fitting TRBD2. From germline, CDR1 is SEHNR and CDR2 FQNEAQ (reference sequence). The CDR3 extends over 18 amino acids. J gave up 1 base and V 3 bases, and 8 bases lay outside the gene matches. The CDR3 DNA reads as TGTGCCAGCAGCTTTCCCGGGACTAGCGGTGTTTCCTACAATGAGCAGTTCTTC. Amino acid sequence: CASSFPGTSGVSYNEQFF.

This chain connects TRBV19 to TRBJ2-2; weak D call: TRBD1 (6 bases). V lost 8 bases, J lost 6 bases, and 10 bases lay in between. Germline V CDR1 and CDR2: LNHDA, SQIVND (reference sequence). The CDR3 is made up of 12 amino acids. The CDR3 loop is CASSGHSGELFF. The CDR3 nucleotides are TGTGCCAGTTCGGGACACTCCGGGGAGCTGTTTTTT. Based on the CDR3 plus reference TRBV19 and TRBJ2-2, the full variable domain is DGGITQSPKYLFRKEGQNVTLSCEQNLNHDAMYWYRQDPGQGLRLIYYSQIVNDFQKGDIAEGYSVSREKKESFPLTVTSAQKNPTAFYLCASSGHSGELFFGEGSRLTVL.

The V and J genes are TRBV19 and TRBJ2-7, with a weak D call TRBD2 (5 bases). V lost 1 base and J lost 4, with 11 bases in between. The CDR3 spans 14 residues. In germline, CDR1 is LNHDA, CDR2 SQIVND (reference sequence). Here the CDR3 DNA reads TGTGCCAGTAGTATAGGGACGGCGGGTTACGAGCAGTACTTC. This codes for CASSIGTAGYEQYF.

This sequence joins TRBV11-2 and TRBJ2-6; 7 bases are shared with TRBD1. Germline V CDR1 and CDR2: SGHAT, FQNNGV. Trimming cost V 4 bases and J 0 bases; bases outside gene matches: 9. This CDR3 region has 18 residues. CDR3 protein: CASSSYRGPFSGANVLTF. CDR3 DNA sequence: TGTGCCAGCAGCTCATATAGGGGGCCATTCTCTGGGGCCAACGTCCTGACTTTC.

The chain has TRBV15 and TRBJ2-3; 7 bases are shared with TRBD2. V was pared by 6 bases and J by 3 bases, with 9 bases of the junction left unmatched. The CDR3 runs 15 residues. CDR1 is LNHNV, CDR2 YYDKDF, per germline (reference sequence). In DNA form, the CDR3 reads TGTGCCACCAGGGGGGGGGATCTAGGGACAGATACGCAGTATTTT. It is translated as CATRGGDLGTDTQYF.

This rearrangement joins TRBV5-1 to TRBJ1-4, with 8 bases matching TRBD1. The CDR3 contains 15 residues. V dropped 3 bases and J dropped 6; count of bases not matched to a gene: 7. Germline CDR1 reads SGHRS; CDR2 reads YFSETQ. The CDR3 region is CASSSRQGLDEKLFF. The CDR3 DNA sequence: TGCGCCAGCAGCTCAAGACAGGGGCTAGATGAAAAACTGTTTTTT.

The chain couples TRBV15 to TRBJ2-5; D gene ambiguous. CDR1 and CDR2 (germline): LNHNV, YYDKDF (reference sequence). The CDR3 loop spans 14 amino acids. V was shortened by 1 base and J by 5 bases, with 11 bases between the two germline ends. CDR3 sequence (DNA): TGTGCCACCAGCAGAGTGGGCAGTTTGGAGACCCAGTACTTC. It yields the protein CATSRVGSLETQYF.

The rearrangement joins TRBV27 to TRBJ1-5, with D uncertain. CDR3 length: 14 residues. Germline values: CDR1 MNHEY, CDR2 SMNVEV (reference sequence). Between the trimmed V and J ends, which lost 2 bases and 5 bases, there was a span of 10 bases. As DNA, the CDR3 is TGTGCCAGCAGTTTACGGGAAGCTTATCAGCCCCAGCATTTT. Protein: CASSLREAYQPQHF.